This T cell receptor beta chain was identified in a study of blood T cell repertoires in COVID-19. Study information: PBMCs, B-cell-depleted T cells, or T cells were the source of the cDNA or gDNA that made up the material.

This CDR3 region has 14 residues. The V gene end was trimmed by 4 bases and the J gene end by 7 bases; junction bases not matched to a gene: 11. The V gene's germline CDR1 is SGDLS and CDR2 YYNGEE. Clones were sequenced by immunoSEQ multiplex PCR, and TCRdb holds only the in-frame ones, with some missing. The table shows 260,000 or so clones, with 85% to 90% occurring only once. Sequencing used PBMCs or T cells enriched from blood (not recorded which). This TCR came from a man younger than 35 who had recovered from COVID-19. V gene TRBV9 combines with J gene TRBJ2-7, with 7 bases identical to TRBD2. The CDR3 DNA is TGTGCCAGCAGCCCAGACCTCAATAGCGGGGAGCAGTACTTC. Its protein is CASSPDLNSGEQYF.